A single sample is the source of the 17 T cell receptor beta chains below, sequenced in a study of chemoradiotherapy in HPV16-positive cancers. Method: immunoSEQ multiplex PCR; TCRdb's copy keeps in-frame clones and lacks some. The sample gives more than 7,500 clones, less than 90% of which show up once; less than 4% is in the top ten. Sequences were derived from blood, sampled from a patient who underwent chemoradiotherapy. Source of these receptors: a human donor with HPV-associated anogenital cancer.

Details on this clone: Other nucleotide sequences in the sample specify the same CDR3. CDR3 residues: CASSPGGETQYF. CDR3 DNA sequence: TGTGCCAGTAGCCCAGGGGGTGAGACCCAGTACTTC. The gene calls are TRBV19 and TRBJ2-5, with 7 bases matching TRBD1. V shed 6 bases, J shed 5 bases, and the junction held 3 bases outside the gene matches. CDR1 LNHDA and CDR2 SQIVND come from the germline V gene (reference sequence). The CDR3 runs 12 residues.

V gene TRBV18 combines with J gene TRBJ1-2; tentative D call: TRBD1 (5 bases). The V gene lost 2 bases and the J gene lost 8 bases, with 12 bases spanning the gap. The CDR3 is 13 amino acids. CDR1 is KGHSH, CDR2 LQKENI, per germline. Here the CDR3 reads CASSPYQGAGYTF. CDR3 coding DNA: TGTGCCAGCTCACCATACCAGGGTGCGGGCTACACCTTC.

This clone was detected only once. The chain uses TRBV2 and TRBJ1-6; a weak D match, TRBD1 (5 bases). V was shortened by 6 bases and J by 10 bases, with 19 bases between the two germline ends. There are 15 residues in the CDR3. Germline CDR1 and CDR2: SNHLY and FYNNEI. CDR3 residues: CASSRDSNPGSPLHF. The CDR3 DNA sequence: TGTGCCAGCAGCCGGGACTCAAACCCCGGGTCACCCCTCCACTTT.

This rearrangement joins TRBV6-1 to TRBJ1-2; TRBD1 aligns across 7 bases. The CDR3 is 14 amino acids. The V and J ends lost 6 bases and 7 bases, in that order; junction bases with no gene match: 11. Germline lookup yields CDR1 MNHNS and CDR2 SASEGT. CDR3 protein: CASSADRRKGGYTF. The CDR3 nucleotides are TGTGCCAGCAGCGCGGACAGGCGGAAAGGTGGCTACACCTTC.

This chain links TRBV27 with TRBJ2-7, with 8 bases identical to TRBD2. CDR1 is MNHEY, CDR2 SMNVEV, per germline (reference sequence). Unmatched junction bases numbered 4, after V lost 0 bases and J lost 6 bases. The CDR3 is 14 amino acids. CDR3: CASSLSGLGSEQYF. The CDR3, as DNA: TGTGCCAGCAGTTTATCGGGACTAGGTTCCGAGCAGTACTTC.

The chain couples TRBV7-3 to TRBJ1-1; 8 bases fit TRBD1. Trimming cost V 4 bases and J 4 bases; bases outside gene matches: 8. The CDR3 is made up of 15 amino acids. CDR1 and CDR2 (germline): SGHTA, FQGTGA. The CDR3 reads CASSSGQGGSTEAFF. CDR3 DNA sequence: TGTGCCAGCAGCTCCGGACAGGGCGGTTCCACTGAAGCTTTCTTT.

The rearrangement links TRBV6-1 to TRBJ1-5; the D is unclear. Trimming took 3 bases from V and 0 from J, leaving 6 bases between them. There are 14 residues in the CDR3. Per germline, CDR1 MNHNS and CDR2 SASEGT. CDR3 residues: CASSDRISNQPQHF. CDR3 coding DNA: TGTGCCAGCAGTGATAGGATTAGCAATCAGCCCCAGCATTTT.

CDR3 bases: TGTGCCAGCAGCGTAGAAGGGCGGGCCACAGATACGCAGTATTTT. Its protein product is CASSVEGRATDTQYF. The genes are TRBV9 and TRBJ2-3; D possibly corresponds to TRBD2 (5 bases). CDR3 size: 15 residues. Trimming took 0 bases from V and 2 from J, leaving 10 bases between them. CDR1 SGDLS and CDR2 YYNGEE come from the germline V gene.

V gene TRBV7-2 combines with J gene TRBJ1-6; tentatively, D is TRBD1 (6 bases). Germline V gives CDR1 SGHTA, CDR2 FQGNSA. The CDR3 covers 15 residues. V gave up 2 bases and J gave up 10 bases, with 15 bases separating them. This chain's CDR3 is CASSLRPRGDSPLHF. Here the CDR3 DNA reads TGTGCCAGCAGCTTAAGGCCCAGGGGAGACTCACCCCTCCACTTT.

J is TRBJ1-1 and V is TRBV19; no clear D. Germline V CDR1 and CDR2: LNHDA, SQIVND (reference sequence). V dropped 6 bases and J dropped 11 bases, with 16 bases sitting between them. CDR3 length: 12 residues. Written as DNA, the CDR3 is TGTGCCAGTAGGATCTACGAGGGAAAGGCTTTCTTT. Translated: CASRIYEGKAFF.

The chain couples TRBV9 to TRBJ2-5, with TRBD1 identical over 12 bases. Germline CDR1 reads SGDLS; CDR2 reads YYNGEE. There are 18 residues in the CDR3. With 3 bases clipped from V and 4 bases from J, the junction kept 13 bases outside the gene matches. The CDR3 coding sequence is TGTGCCAGCAGCGCCCTCCCGGGACAGGGGGCGCGGGGAGAGACCCAGTACTTC. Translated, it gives CASSALPGQGARGETQYF.

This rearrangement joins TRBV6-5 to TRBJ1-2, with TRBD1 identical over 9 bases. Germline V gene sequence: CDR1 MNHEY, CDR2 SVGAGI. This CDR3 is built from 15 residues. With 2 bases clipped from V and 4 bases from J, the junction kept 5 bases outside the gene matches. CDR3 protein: CASSYRGQGSYGYTF. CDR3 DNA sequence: TGTGCCAGCAGTTACCGCGGACAGGGGTCCTATGGCTACACCTTC.

The CDR3: CASRGRQGRIEQFF. In DNA, the CDR3 is TGTGCCAGCAGGGGTAGACAGGGGCGGATTGAGCAGTTCTTC. The rearrangement uses TRBV2 and TRBJ2-1; 8 nucleotides match TRBD1. Germline assignment: CDR1 SNHLY and CDR2 FYNNEI. The CDR3 runs 14 residues. V lost 6 bases to trimming and J lost 9 bases; unmatched junction nucleotides: 10.

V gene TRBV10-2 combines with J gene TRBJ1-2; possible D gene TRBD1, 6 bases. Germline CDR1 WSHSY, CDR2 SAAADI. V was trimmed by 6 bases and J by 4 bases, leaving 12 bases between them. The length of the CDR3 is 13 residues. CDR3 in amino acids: CASRGGQTYGYTF. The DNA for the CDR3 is TGCGCCAGCAGAGGGGGACAAACCTATGGCTACACCTTC.

CDR3 bases: TGCGCCAGCAGCCAAGAGAAGGCTGGGGCCAACGTCCTGACTTTC. It codes for CASSQEKAGANVLTF. This sequence joins TRBV4-1 and TRBJ2-6; D unclear. Germline V lookup: CDR1 MGHRA, CDR2 YSYEKL. This CDR3 spans 15 amino acids. The germline V and J ends were trimmed by 0 bases and 2 bases, with 5 bases remaining between them.

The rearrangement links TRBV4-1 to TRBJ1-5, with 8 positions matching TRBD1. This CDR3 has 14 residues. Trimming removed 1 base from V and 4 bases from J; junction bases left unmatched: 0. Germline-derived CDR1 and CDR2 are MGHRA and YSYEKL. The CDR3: CASSQGTGNQPQHF. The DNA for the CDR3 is TGCGCCAGCAGCCAAGGGACAGGGAATCAGCCCCAGCATTTT.

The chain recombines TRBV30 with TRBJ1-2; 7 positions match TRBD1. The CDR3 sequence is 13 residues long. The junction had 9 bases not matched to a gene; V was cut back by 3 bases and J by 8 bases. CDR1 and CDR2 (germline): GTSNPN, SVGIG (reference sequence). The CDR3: CAWRAMGTEGYTF. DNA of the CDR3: TGTGCCTGGAGGGCCATGGGGACAGAAGGCTACACCTTC.